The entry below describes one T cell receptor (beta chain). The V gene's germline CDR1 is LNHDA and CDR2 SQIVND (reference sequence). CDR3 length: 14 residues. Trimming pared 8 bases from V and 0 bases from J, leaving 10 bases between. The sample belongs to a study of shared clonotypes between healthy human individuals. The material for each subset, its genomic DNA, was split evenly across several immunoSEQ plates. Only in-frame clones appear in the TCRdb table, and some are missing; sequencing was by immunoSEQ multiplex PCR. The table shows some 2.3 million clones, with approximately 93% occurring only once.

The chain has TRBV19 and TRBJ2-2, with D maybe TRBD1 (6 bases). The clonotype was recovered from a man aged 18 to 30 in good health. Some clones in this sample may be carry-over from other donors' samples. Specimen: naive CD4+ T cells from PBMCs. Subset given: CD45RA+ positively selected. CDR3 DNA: TGTGCCAGTCTAACAGGGTCGAACACCGGGGAGCTGTTTTTT. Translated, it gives CASLTGSNTGELFF. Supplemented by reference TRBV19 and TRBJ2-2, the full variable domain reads DGGITQSPKYLFRKEGQNVTLSCEQNLNHDAMYWYRQDPGQGLRLIYYSQIVNDFQKGDIAEGYSVSREKKESFPLTVTSAQKNPTAFYLCASLTGSNTGELFFGEGSRLTVL.